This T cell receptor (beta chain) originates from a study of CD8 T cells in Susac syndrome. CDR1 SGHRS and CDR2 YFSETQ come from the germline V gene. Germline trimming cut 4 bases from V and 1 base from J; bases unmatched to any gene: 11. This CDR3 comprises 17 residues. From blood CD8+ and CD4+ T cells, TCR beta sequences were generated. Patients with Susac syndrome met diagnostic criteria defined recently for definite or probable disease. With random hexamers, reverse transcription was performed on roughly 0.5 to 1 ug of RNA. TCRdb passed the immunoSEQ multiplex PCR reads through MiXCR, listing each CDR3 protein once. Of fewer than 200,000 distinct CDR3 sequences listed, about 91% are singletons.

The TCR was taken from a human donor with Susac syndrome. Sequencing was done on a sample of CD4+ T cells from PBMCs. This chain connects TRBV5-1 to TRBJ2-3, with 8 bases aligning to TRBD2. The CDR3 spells CASSERGSTAGTDTQYF. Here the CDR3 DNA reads TGCGCCAGCAGCGAGCGGGGGTCTACCGCGGGCACAGATACGCAGTATTTT. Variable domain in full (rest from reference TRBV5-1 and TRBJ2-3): KAGVTQTPRYLIKTRGQQVTLSCSPISGHRSVSWYQQTPGQGLQFLFEYFSETQRNKGNFPGRFSGRQFSNSRSEMNVSTLELGDSALYLCASSERGSTAGTDTQYFGPGTRLTVL.